A selection of T cell receptor beta chains follows, all from one sample in a study of blood T cell repertoires in COVID-19. Sequencing was performed with immunoSEQ multiplex PCR; in TCRdb, only in-frame clones are kept and a portion is missing. The table records about 140,000 clones, 84% of them present only once. Material: peripheral blood. Receptor source: a woman aged 55-70 years with acute or convalescent COVID-19. The CDR3 runs from the conserved cysteine through the conserved F or W. D genes are given only for firm matches. Not all rows give a size; the values are once, few, many and, for expanded clones, a class.

>TRBV18|NA|NA|TRBJ2-3
TGTGCCAGCTCGCCTTTGTCGGGCACAGATACGCAGTATTTT
CASSPLSGTDTQYF
>TRBV7-3|TRBD2|once|TRBJ2-2
TGTGCCAGCAGACTAGCGGGGGTCACCGGGGAGCTGTTTTTT
CASRLAGVTGELFF
>TRBV5-5|NA|NA|TRBJ1-1
TGTGCCAGCAGCCCCAGGGTACGGACCACTGAAGCTTTCTTT
CASSPRVRTTEAFF
>TRBV7-3|NA|NA|TRBJ2-2
TGTGCCAGCAGCTTAACCTCAGGCGGGGAGCTGTTTTTT
CASSLTSGGELFF
>TRBV2|NA|NA|TRBJ1-6
TGTGCCAGCAGTGAAAAACGAGCCTGGCAGGTTTTTTTCCGTTCACCCCTCCACTTT
CASSEKRAWQVFFRSPLHF
>TRBV18|TRBD1|NA|TRBJ2-2
TGTGCCAGCTCACCACCCACAGGGGTGGACACCGGGGAGCTGTTTTTT
CASSPPTGVDTGELFF
>TRBV4-2|NA|NA|TRBJ2-7
TGTGCCAGCAGCCAAGATAAAACTAAGGCCTACGAGCAGTACTTC
CASSQDKTKAYEQYF
>TRBV29-1|NA|once|TRBJ2-7
TGCAGCGTTGCGGATCCGGGTGAGCAGTACTTC
CSVADPGEQYF
>TRBV4-1|NA|NA|TRBJ1-2
TGCGCCAGCAGCCAAGATTGGACTTCTAACTATGGCTACACCTTC
CASSQDWTSNYGYTF
>TRBV28|NA|NA|TRBJ2-5
TGTGCCAGCAGTGACCGACTATCAGAGACCCAGTACTTC
CASSDRLSETQYF
>TRBV4-3|TRBD2|NA|TRBJ2-1
TGCGCCAGCAGCCAGCGGACTAGCGGGTTATACAATGAGCAGTTCTTC
CASSQRTSGLYNEQFF
>TRBV30|NA|NA|TRBJ1-2
TGTGCCTGGAGTGCCCAGTCCTATGGCTACACCTTC
CAWSAQSYGYTF
>TRBV18|TRBD2|NA|TRBJ2-3
TGTGCCAGCTCACCACTAGCGGGACAAAGCACAGATACGCAGTATTTT
CASSPLAGQSTDTQYF
>TRBV11-1|NA|once|TRBJ2-7
TGTGCCAGCAGCTCGCCCGGGGGCTCCTACGAGCAGTACTTC
CASSSPGGSYEQYF
>TRBV6-1|NA|NA|TRBJ1-1
TGTGCCAGCAGTGAACCTCTCCCCACTGAAGCTTTCTTT
CASSEPLPTEAFF
>TRBV2|NA|NA|TRBJ1-4
TGTGCCAGCAATAATATCAGGGGAAACGAAAAACTGTTTTTT
CASNNIRGNEKLFF
>TRBV27|NA|NA|TRBJ2-3
TGTGCCAGCAGTTTAGGAGGTTCTGGGAGCACAGATACGCAGTATTTT
CASSLGGSGSTDTQYF
>TRBV6-1|TRBD1|NA|TRBJ2-5
TGTGCCAGCAGGGAAGACAGGGCACGCGAGACCCAGTACTTC
CASREDRARETQYF
>TRBV27|NA|NA|TRBJ2-7
TGTGCCAGCAGTACGCTAGGTACGTTTTCGACCTACGAGCAGTACTTC
CASSTLGTFSTYEQYF
>TRBV10-3|TRBD2|NA|TRBJ2-7
TGTGCCATCAGTGAGTCACTAGCGGGAGCCAACGAGCAGTACTTC
CAISESLAGANEQYF
>TRBV7-3|TRBD2|NA|TRBJ2-2
TGTGCCAGCAGCGTCGGGACTAGCGGTAACACCGGGGAGCTGTTTTTT
CASSVGTSGNTGELFF
>TRBV5-5|NA|NA|TRBJ1-5
TGTGCCAGCAGCTCAGGGGCGGCTCAGCCCCAGCATTTT
CASSSGAAQPQHF
>TRBV3-1/TRBV3-2|TRBD1|NA|TRBJ2-3
TGTGCCAGCAGCCCTCGACAGGGTTCGGGCACAGATACGCAGTATTTT
CASSPRQGSGTDTQYF
>TRBV28|TRBD1|NA|TRBJ1-2
TGTGCCAGCAGTCCGGACAGGGATGGCTACACCTTC
CASSPDRDGYTF
>TRBV6-5|TRBD2|NA|TRBJ2-5
TGTGCCAGCAGTTACGAGGCTAGCGGGAGGGAGACCCAGTACTTC
CASSYEASGRETQYF
>TRBV27|NA|NA|TRBJ2-4
TGTGCCAGCAGTTTACGCGGGACAGCACAAGCCAAAAACATTCAGTACTTC
CASSLRGTAQAKNIQYF
>TRBV5-5|TRBD1|NA|TRBJ2-7
TGTGCCAGCAGCTTGAGACAGGGCTCCTACGAGCAGTACTTC
CASSLRQGSYEQYF
>TRBV7-3|NA|NA|TRBJ2-1
TGTGCCAGCAGCTTAAACCGCGTCGACAATGAGCAGTTCTTC
CASSLNRVDNEQFF
>TRBV4-1|TRBD1|NA|TRBJ1-2
TGCGCCAGCAGCCAAGATCATGACAGGGGGTTTGTCTATGGCTACACCTTC
CASSQDHDRGFVYGYTF
>TRBV12-3/TRBV12-4|NA|NA|TRBJ2-3
TGTGCCAGCACTCTCGGGAGCACAGATACGCAGTATTTT
CASTLGSTDTQYF
>TRBV30|TRBD1|NA|TRBJ1-1
TGTGCCTGGACCCCCGGACAGGCTGGGACTGAAGCTTTCTTT
CAWTPGQAGTEAFF
>TRBV5-1|TRBD1|NA|TRBJ2-1
TGCGCCAGCAGCGTACAGGGGGCGAATGAGCAGTTCTTC
CASSVQGANEQFF
>TRBV12-3/TRBV12-4|NA|NA|TRBJ2-1
TGTGCCAGCAGTCCGGACTGGTACAATGAGCAGTTCTTC
CASSPDWYNEQFF
>TRBV12-3/TRBV12-4|NA|NA|TRBJ1-2
TGTGCCAGCAGTTTCTTGTATGGCTACACCTTC
CASSFLYGYTF
>TRBV7-2|TRBD2|NA|TRBJ2-1
TGTGCCAGCAGCTTAACTAGCGGGACCTACAATGAGCAGTTCTTC
CASSLTSGTYNEQFF
>TRBV4-2|TRBD1|few|TRBJ1-2
TGTGCCAGCAGCCAAGGCGGACAGGCAAACTATGGCTACACCTTC
CASSQGGQANYGYTF
>TRBV3-1/TRBV3-2|NA|NA|TRBJ1-5
TGTGCCAGCAGCCTAGGAATAGGGGGGGGTCAGCCCCAGCATTTT
CASSLGIGGGQPQHF
>TRBV19|NA|NA|TRBJ1-2
TGTGCCAGTAGCCAAGGGACACCCAGGGGTGGCTACACCTTC
CASSQGTPRGGYTF
>TRBV4-3|NA|NA|TRBJ1-2
TGCGCCAGCAGCCCGTGGACTTCTACTAAATATGGCTACACCTTC
CASSPWTSTKYGYTF
>TRBV28|NA|NA|TRBJ2-7
TGTGCCAGCAGCCCCTTCTCCTACGAGCAGTACTTC
CASSPFSYEQYF
>TRBV4-1|TRBD2|NA|TRBJ2-7
TGCGCCAGCAGCCAACCGACTAGTGGGAGGGTTCGGTCGAGCGAGCAGTACTTC
CASSQPTSGRVRSSEQYF
>TRBV9|NA|NA|TRBJ2-2
TGTGCCAGCAGCGCTCACAGGGCAACCGGGGAGCTGTTTTTT
CASSAHRATGELFF
>TRBV7-8|NA|NA|TRBJ1-6
TGTGCCAGCAGCGGGGAGGAATCCTATAATTCACCCCTCCACTTT
CASSGEESYNSPLHF
>TRBV7-8|TRBD2|NA|TRBJ2-7
TGTGCCAGCAGCTACCCGGGGGGGTACGAGCAGTACTTC
CASSYPGGYEQYF
>TRBV24-1|NA|once|TRBJ2-1
TGTGCCACCAGTGATAACCGACAGTTCCAGTCCTACAATGAGCAGTTCTTC
CATSDNRQFQSYNEQFF
>TRBV28|TRBD1|NA|TRBJ1-5
TGTGCCAGCAGGCGTAGGACAGGGTCGGGACAGCCCCAGCATTTT
CASRRRTGSGQPQHF
>TRBV27|TRBD1|NA|TRBJ1-1
TGTGCCAGCAGTTTAACAGCGGACAGGGTGGGAATCACTGAAGCTTTCTTT
CASSLTADRVGITEAFF
>TRBV4-1|TRBD2|NA|TRBJ2-3
TGCGCCAGCAGCCCGTACTCCGGGACTAGCGGGAATACGCAGTATTTT
CASSPYSGTSGNTQYF
>TRBV28|NA|NA|TRBJ1-2
TGTGCCAGCAGTTTACGGAGGTATGGCTACACCTTC
CASSLRRYGYTF
>TRBV2|NA|NA|TRBJ1-1
TGTGCCAGCAGAGTCGACAGCCAAGGGAACACTGAAGCTTTCTTT
CASRVDSQGNTEAFF
>TRBV27|NA|NA|TRBJ1-2
TGTGCCAGCAGCCCTAGGCGGCAGACCTATGGCTACACCTTC
CASSPRRQTYGYTF
>TRBV7-9|NA|NA|TRBJ2-2
TGTGCCAGCAGCTTTTTCCCTGGGAGGCAGACCGCGAACACCGGGGAGCTGTTTTTT
CASSFFPGRQTANTGELFF
>TRBV24-1|TRBD1|NA|TRBJ1-5
TGTGCCACCAGTGACGAGGGACCAGGGGGGTGGCCCCAGCATTTT
CATSDEGPGGWPQHF
>TRBV7-2|TRBD2|NA|TRBJ2-7
TGTGCCAGCAGCACCACTAGCGGGAGGGCCTACGAGCAGTACTTC
CASSTTSGRAYEQYF
>TRBV7-8|TRBD2|NA|TRBJ2-1
TGTGCCAGCAGCTTAGCTCAGGGTGGGGGGGATGAGCAGTTCTTC
CASSLAQGGGDEQFF
>TRBV15|NA|once|TRBJ2-3
TGTGCCACCAGCAGATGGCAGGGCGGCACAGATACGCAGTATTTT
CATSRWQGGTDTQYF
>TRBV4-1|NA|NA|TRBJ2-7
TGCGCCAGCAGCCAAGCGCCAGGGTCCTCCTACGAGCAGTACTTC
CASSQAPGSSYEQYF
>TRBV3-1/TRBV3-2|NA|NA|TRBJ1-2
TGTGCCAGCAAGAGCCAGGGCTACTATGGCTACACCTTC
CASKSQGYYGYTF
>TRBV2|TRBD1|few|TRBJ2-7
TGTGCCAGCAGGGGGACAGGGGGCTTGGAGCAGTACTTC
CASRGTGGLEQYF